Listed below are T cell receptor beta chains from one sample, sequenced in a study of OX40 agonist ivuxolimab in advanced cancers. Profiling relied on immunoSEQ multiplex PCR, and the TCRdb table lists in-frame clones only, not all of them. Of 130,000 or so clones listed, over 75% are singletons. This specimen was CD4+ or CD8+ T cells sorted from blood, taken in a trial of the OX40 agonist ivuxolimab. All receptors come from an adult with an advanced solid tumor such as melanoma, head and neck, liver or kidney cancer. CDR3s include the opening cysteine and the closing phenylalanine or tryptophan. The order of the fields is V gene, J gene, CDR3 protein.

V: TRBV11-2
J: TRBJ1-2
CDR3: CASSLGPPGSYGYTF

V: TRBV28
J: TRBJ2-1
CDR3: CASSFQLAGGYNEQFF

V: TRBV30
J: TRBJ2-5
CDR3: CAWSHKQETQYF

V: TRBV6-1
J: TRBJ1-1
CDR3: CASSLRGGLTEAFF

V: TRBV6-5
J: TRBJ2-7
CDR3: CASSSGTGTYEQYF

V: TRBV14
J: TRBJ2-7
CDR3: CASSAQIAYEQYF

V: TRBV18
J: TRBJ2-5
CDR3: CASSPLRGQGQETQYF

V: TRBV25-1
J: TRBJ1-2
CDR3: CASSDGGNYGYTF

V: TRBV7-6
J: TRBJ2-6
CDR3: CASSSSPAGANVLTF

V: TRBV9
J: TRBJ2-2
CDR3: CASSVRQGSGELFF

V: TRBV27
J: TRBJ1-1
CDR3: CASSFSRVNTEAFF

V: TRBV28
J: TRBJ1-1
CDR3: CASGQDTEAFF

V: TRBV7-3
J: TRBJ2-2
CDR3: CASSRDYQAGELFF

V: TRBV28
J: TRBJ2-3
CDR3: CASSPGDHTQYF

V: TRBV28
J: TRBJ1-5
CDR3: CASSLWGEGRNQPQHF

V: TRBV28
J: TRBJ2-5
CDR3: CASSYSGVWETQYF

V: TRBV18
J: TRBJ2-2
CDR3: CASSPQGSKEELFF

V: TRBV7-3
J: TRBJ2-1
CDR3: CASSSGLAVYNEQFF

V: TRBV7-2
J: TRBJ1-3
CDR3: CASSLYPDSGNTIYF

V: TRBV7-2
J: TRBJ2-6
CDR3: CASSRTFSGANVLTF

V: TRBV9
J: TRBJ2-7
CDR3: CASSVDALLYEQYF

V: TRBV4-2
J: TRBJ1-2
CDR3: CASSQEDGQGASYTF

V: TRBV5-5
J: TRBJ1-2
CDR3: CASSLVQDGYTF

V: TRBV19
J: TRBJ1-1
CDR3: CASSIKPNTEAFF

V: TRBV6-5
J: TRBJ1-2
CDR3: CASIKTGANGYTF

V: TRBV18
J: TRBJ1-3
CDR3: CASSSTGEVGGNTIYF

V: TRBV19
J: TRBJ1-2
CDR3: CASSIGAGVGGYTF

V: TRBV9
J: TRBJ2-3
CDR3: CASSAVLTQNTDTQYF

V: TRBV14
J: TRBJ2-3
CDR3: CASSQTGLVSDTQYF

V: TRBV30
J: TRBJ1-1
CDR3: CAWSPGIGLAFF

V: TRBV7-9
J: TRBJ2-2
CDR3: CASSPPGHKNPGELFF

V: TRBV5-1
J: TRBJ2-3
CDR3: CASSSGLRTDTQYF

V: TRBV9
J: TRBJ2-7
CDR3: CASSVADFTEQYF

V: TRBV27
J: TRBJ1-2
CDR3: CASSFRDQFNGYTF

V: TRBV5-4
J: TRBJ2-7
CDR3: CASSFGTGGYEQYF

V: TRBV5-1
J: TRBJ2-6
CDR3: CASSLEGVSGANVLTF

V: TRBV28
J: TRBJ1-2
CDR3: CASSSPFGGYGYTF

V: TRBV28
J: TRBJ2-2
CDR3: CASTEGGSGELFF

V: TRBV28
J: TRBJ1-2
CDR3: CASSFQTGYTF

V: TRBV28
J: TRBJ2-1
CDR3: CASSLSTTNGPLSGYNEQFF

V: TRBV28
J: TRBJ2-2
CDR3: CASSPWLAEAGELFF

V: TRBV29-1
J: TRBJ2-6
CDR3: CSVGESSGANVLTF

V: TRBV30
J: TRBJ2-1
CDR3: CAWSGQANEQFF

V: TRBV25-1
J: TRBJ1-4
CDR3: CASSPFRDTNEKLFF

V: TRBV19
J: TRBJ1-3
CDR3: CASSISGLGGNTIYF

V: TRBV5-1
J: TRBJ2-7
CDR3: CASSVPTGNYEQYF

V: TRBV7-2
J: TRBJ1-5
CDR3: CASSWNDPNQPQHF

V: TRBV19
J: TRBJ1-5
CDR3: CASSIDRPSNQPQHF